Sequencing of this TCR beta chain was carried out in a study of cytomegalovirus exposure and HLA in healthy donors. Study as a whole: Both the 120 validation repertoires and the approximately 700 first-cohort repertoires used the same platform, as reported by a later analysis. Study-wide results and limits: Subsequent analysis revealed that first-cohort TCR clusters tended to co-occur in the approximately 120 validation repertoires. Listed as cytomegalovirus-associated were 150 or so TCR beta chains. The classifier was said to identify cytomegalovirus status with high specificity and sensitivity.

Assay: immunoSEQ multiplex PCR; the TCRdb copy retains only in-frame clones and omits some. This sample has around 200,000 clones; around 90% occur once, and the top ten carry around 3%. The CDR3 has 15 residues. With 1 base clipped from V and 7 bases from J, the junction kept 9 bases outside the gene matches. The germline gives CDR1 LGHNA, CDR2 YNFKEQ. This clone appeared once. Its antigen is undetermined. The sequenced sample was PBMCs. The sequence was obtained from a woman aged 18-35 years in good health and CMV-seronegative. The chain employs TRBV4-2 and TRBJ1-1; 7 bases match TRBD1. The CDR3 region is CASSQVGTAAFEAFF. DNA of the CDR3: TGTGCCAGCAGCCAAGTTGGGACAGCCGCCTTTGAAGCTTTCTTT.